This passage covers 24 T cell receptor beta chains from one sample sequenced in a study of cytomegalovirus exposure and HLA in healthy donors. Primers included in the PCR were 60 Vbeta and 13 Jbeta primers. Assay used: immunoSEQ multiplex PCR; TCRdb lists only in-frame clones, some missing. The data hold 95,000 to 150,000 clones, with 65% to 90% observed a single time. The specimen sequenced was PBMCs. The receptors were sampled from a man aged 25 to 45 in good health and CMV-seronegative.

Comments on this clone: At one end the junction does not follow the germline gene, possibly because of a read error. The chain uses TRBV5-1 and TRBJ2-6; tentative D call: TRBD1 (5 bases). This CDR3 is built from 18 residues. Germline V lookup: CDR1 SGHRS, CDR2 YFSETQ. This CDR3 is CASSLEAAPSSGANGLTF. CDR3 DNA: TGCGCCAGCAGCTTGGAGGCCGCGCCGAGCTCTGGGGCCAACGGCCTGACTTTC. Filled out from reference TRBV5-1 and TRBJ2-6, the complete variable domain reads KAGVTQTPRYLIKTRGQQVTLSCSPISGHRSVSWYQQTPGQGLQFLFEYFSETQRNKGNFPGRFSGRQFSNSRSEMNVSTLELGDSALYLCASSLEAAPSSGANGLTFGAGSRLTVL.

The CDR3 DNA reads as TGTGCCAGCAGCGTCGGGGGGGCTTCTCTAGATACGCAGTATTTT. Translated: CASSVGGASLDTQYF. V and J are TRBV9 and TRBJ2-3; 8 bases match TRBD2. The junction had 7 bases not matched to a gene; V was cut back by 2 bases and J by 5 bases. Germline V gene lookup returns CDR1 SGDLS and CDR2 YYNGEE. The CDR3 contains 15 residues.

The genes are TRBV7-9 and TRBJ1-2; the match to TRBD1 covers 9 bases. The CDR3 is 13 amino acids. The germline V gene encodes CDR1 SEHNR and CDR2 FQNEAQ (reference sequence). With V trimmed by 10 bases and J by 8 bases, 11 bases remained unmatched. CDR3 bases: TGTGCCACCACTCGGGACAGGGAACGCGGCTACACCTTC. As protein: CATTRDRERGYTF.

This clone came up a few times. The V gene is TRBV4-1, the J gene TRBJ1-5; 11 bases align to TRBD1. This CDR3 comprises 17 residues. J was trimmed by 2 bases and V by 3 bases; bases with no gene match: 6. The germline V gene has CDR1 MGHRA and CDR2 YSYEKL. In nucleotides, the CDR3 is TGCGCCAGCAGCCAGGGACAGGGGGGATCGGGCAATCAGCCCCAGCATTTT. It encodes CASSQGQGGSGNQPQHF.

This CDR3 reads CASSEFGTAGFNYGYTF. For the CDR3, the DNA is TGTGCCAGCAGTGAATTTGGGACAGCAGGTTTTAACTATGGCTACACCTTC. The chain has TRBV25-1 and TRBJ1-2, with 7 bases that match TRBD1. This CDR3 is built from 17 residues. With V trimmed by 1 base and J by 1 base, 9 bases remained unmatched. Germline V gene sequence: CDR1 MGHDK, CDR2 SYGVNS.

The CDR3 sequence is CASSLEGGTEAFF. CDR3 DNA sequence: TGTGCCAGCAGCTTAGAAGGGGGAACTGAAGCTTTCTTT. The V gene is TRBV11-2, the J gene TRBJ1-1; TRBD1 is a possible D gene (6 bases). CDR1 and CDR2 (germline): SGHAT, FQNNGV. This CDR3 is 13 amino acids long. V dropped 0 bases and J dropped 5 bases, with 7 bases sitting between them.

Turning to this clone: The junction departs from the called germline gene at one end, perhaps through a read error. This chain links TRBV30 with TRBJ2-4; TRBD2 aligns across 7 bases. The CDR3 contains 14 residues. CDR1 GTSNPN and CDR2 SVGIG come from the germline V gene (reference sequence). DNA of the CDR3: TGTGCCTGGAGTGTGGGAGGGATCAAAAACAGTCAGTACTTC. This sequence encodes CAWSVGGIKNSQYF.

This clone was detected only a few times. The chain employs TRBV27 and TRBJ1-5; unclear D gene. This CDR3 has 13 amino acids. CDR1 is MNHEY and CDR2 is SMNVEV in the germline V gene (reference sequence). V lost 3 bases and J 4 bases, leaving 7 bases between the germline ends. The CDR3, as DNA: TGTGCCAGCAGTTTCTACGGGAATCAGCCCCAGCATTTT. Translation gives CASSFYGNQPQHF.

This clone was observed a handful of times. The rearrangement links TRBV5-1 to TRBJ1-1, with D maybe TRBD1 (5 bases). Trimming shortened V by 4 bases and J by 4 bases, and 14 bases separated the two germline ends. Germline V CDR1 and CDR2: SGHRS, YFSETQ. The CDR3 totals 14 residues. The CDR3: CASSPSGGTTEAFF. For the CDR3, the DNA is TGCGCCAGCAGCCCTAGCGGGGGGACCACTGAAGCTTTCTTT.

The chain combines TRBV4-3 with TRBJ1-4; 8 bases agree with TRBD1. The V segment lost 0 bases and the J segment 5 bases; nucleotides outside the gene matches: 5. Germline values: CDR1 LGHNA, CDR2 YSLEER. The CDR3 sequence is 16 residues long. Written as DNA, the CDR3 is TGCGCCAGCAGCCAAGATGGGGCAGGGGGCAATGAAAAACTGTTTTTT. Residues: CASSQDGAGGNEKLFF.

V is TRBV4-3 and J is TRBJ2-7; TRBD2 matches at 7 bases. The CDR3 totals 15 residues. Trimming took 0 bases from V and 3 from J; bases not matched to a gene: 5. Looked up from germline, CDR1 is LGHNA and CDR2 is YSLEER. CDR3 nucleotide sequence: TGCGCCAGCAGCCAAGAGGGCAGCGGGGTCTACGAGCAGTACTTC. This codes for CASSQEGSGVYEQYF.

The chain uses TRBV6-6 and TRBJ1-1, with D tentatively TRBD1 (5 bases). Germline V gene sequence: CDR1 MNHNY, CDR2 SVGAGI (reference sequence). Between the trimmed V and J ends, which lost 0 bases and 4 bases, there was a span of 12 bases. This CDR3 is built from 15 residues. DNA of the CDR3: TGTGCCAGCAGTTACTCGGGGCAGGTTGGCACTGAAGCTTTCTTT. Translating gives CASSYSGQVGTEAFF.

The chain has TRBV29-1 and TRBJ2-3; tentative D call: TRBD1 (5 bases). The CDR3 has 14 amino acids. The V gene's germline CDR1 is SQVTM and CDR2 ANQGSEA. Trimming shortened V by 8 bases and J by 5 bases, and 20 bases separated the two germline ends. The CDR3 DNA reads as TGCAGCTCTGAACTGGGGCAAAGAGGAGATACGCAGTATTTT. Translating gives CSSELGQRGDTQYF.

The chain combines TRBV7-2 with TRBJ2-2; 13 nucleotides match TRBD2. Trimming removed 5 bases from V and 11 bases from J; junction bases left unmatched: 8. The CDR3 has 15 amino acids. The germline V gene has CDR1 SGHTA and CDR2 FQGNSA. CDR3 protein: CASSLLAGGLGELFF. The CDR3 DNA reads TGTGCCAGCAGCCTACTAGCGGGGGGGCTCGGCGAGCTGTTTTTT.

The CDR3 is CATAGVGELFF. DNA of the CDR3: TGTGCCACGGCGGGGGTCGGGGAGCTGTTTTTT. V gene TRBV28 combines with J gene TRBJ2-2; 7 nucleotides align to TRBD2. Per germline, CDR1 MDHEN and CDR2 SYDVKM. With V trimmed by 10 bases and J by 7 bases, 3 bases remained unmatched. CDR3 length: 11 residues.

The chain recombines TRBV7-2 with TRBJ1-2; TRBD1 matches 7 bases. Per germline, CDR1 SGHTA and CDR2 FQGNSA. This CDR3 is 15 amino acids long. V shed 2 bases and J 5 bases; nucleotides not matched to a gene: 8. For the CDR3, the DNA is TGTGCCAGCAGCTTACGCCGCCCAGGGGGTTATGGCTACACCTTC. Amino acids: CASSLRRPGGYGYTF. The variable domain in full, completed from reference TRBV7-2 and TRBJ1-2, reads GAGVSQSPSNKVTEKGKDVELRCDPISGHTALYWYRQSLGQGLEFLIYFQGNSAPDKSGLPSDRFSAERTGGSVSTLTIQRTQQEDSAVYLCASSLRRPGGYGYTFGSGTRLTVV.

This chain connects TRBV6-5 to TRBJ1-3, with TRBD1 identical over 8 bases. The CDR3 covers 14 residues. Germline CDR1 is MNHEY and CDR2 is SVGAGI. V lost 6 bases and J lost 4; bases outside the gene matches: 5. CDR3 in amino acids: CASSWTGTGNTIYF. The CDR3 nucleotides are TGTGCCAGCAGCTGGACAGGGACGGGAAACACCATATATTTT.

The chain links TRBV7-9 to TRBJ1-4; 7 positions match TRBD1. The CDR3 totals 15 residues. V shed 1 base and J 7 bases; nucleotides not matched to a gene: 6. Germline CDR1 SEHNR, CDR2 FQNEAQ (reference sequence). The CDR3, as DNA: TGTGCCAGCAGCTTAGTTCAGGGGGAGGCTGAAAAACTGTTTTTT. It yields the protein CASSLVQGEAEKLFF.

This clone was picked up a small number of times. The chain links TRBV2 to TRBJ1-5; D is uncertain. The CDR3 runs 14 residues. Germline CDR1 and CDR2: SNHLY and FYNNEI. The V end was cut by 2 bases, the J end by 2 bases, with 7 bases between. For the CDR3, the DNA is TGTGCCAGCAGTGAAAGGAGGGGCAATCAGCCCCAGCATTTT. This sequence encodes CASSERRGNQPQHF. Full variable domain (rest looked up from reference TRBV2 and TRBJ1-5): EPEVTQTPSHQVTQMGQEVILRCVPISNHLYFYWYRQILGQKVEFLVSFYNNEISEKSEIFDDQFSVERPDGSNFTLKIRSTKLEDSAMYFCASSERRGNQPQHFGDGTRLSIL.

J is TRBJ2-7 and V is TRBV9, with TRBD2 identical over 11 bases. The trim removed 4 bases at V and 5 bases at J, leaving 11 bases unmatched. The CDR3 sequence is 16 residues long. In germline, CDR1 is SGDLS, CDR2 YYNGEE. This CDR3 is CASSSPGLAAVHEQYF. CDR3 in DNA: TGTGCCAGCAGCTCTCCGGGACTAGCGGCTGTCCACGAGCAGTACTTC.

V is TRBV2 and J is TRBJ2-3; 7 nucleotides agree with TRBD1. Germline lookup yields CDR1 SNHLY and CDR2 FYNNEI. V shed 9 bases, J shed 1 base, and the junction held 4 bases outside the gene matches. This CDR3 comprises 13 residues. The CDR3 coding sequence is TGTGCCAGTCGACAGGGAGGCACAGATACGCAGTATTTT. Its translation: CASRQGGTDTQYF.

The chain is built from TRBV30 and TRBJ1-2; D is ambiguous. Germline values: CDR1 GTSNPN, CDR2 SVGIG (reference sequence). The ends were cut back, 1 base at V and 4 bases at J, with 10 bases in the middle. CDR3 size: 13 residues. The CDR3 DNA is TGTGCCTGGAGTGCTCGCCGGAGCTATGGCTACACCTTC. Protein: CAWSARRSYGYTF.

The chain recombines TRBV5-1 with TRBJ2-2; tentatively, D is TRBD2 (6 bases). Trimming removed 4 bases from V and 3 bases from J, with 25 bases in between. Germline V CDR1 and CDR2: SGHRS, YFSETQ. The CDR3 runs to 19 residues. CDR3 nucleotide sequence: TGCGCCAGCAGCGCATCGTGGGGGGTCCTCGAAGCGTACACCGGGGAGCTGTTTTTT. Protein sequence: CASSASWGVLEAYTGELFF.

The rearrangement joins TRBV6-4 to TRBJ1-1; 8 bases align to TRBD1. The V gene end was trimmed by 6 bases and the J gene end by 6 bases; junction bases not matched to a gene: 6. The CDR3 has 13 residues. The germline V gene has CDR1 MRHNA and CDR2 SNTAGT. In DNA form, the CDR3 reads TGTGCCAGCAGCGAGAACAGGGGGGCTGAAGCTTTCTTT. Its translation is CASSENRGAEAFF.